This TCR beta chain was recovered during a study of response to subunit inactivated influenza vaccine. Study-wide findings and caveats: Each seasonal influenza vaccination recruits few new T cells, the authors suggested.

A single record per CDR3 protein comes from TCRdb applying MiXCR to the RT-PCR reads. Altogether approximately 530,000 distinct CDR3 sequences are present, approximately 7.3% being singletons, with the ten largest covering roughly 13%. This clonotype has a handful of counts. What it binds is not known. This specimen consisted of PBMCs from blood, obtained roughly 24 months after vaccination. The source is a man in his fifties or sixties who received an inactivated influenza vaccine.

CDR3: CASSPGLAGDNEQFF. For the CDR3, the DNA is TGCGCCAGCAGCCCGGGACTAGCGGGGGATAATGAGCAGTTCTTC. The V and J genes are TRBV5-1 and TRBJ2-1; 14 bases are shared with TRBD2. Trimming removed 4 bases from V and 7 bases from J; junction bases left unmatched: 4. This CDR3 comprises 15 residues. Germline V gene lookup returns CDR1 SGHRS and CDR2 YFSETQ. Drawing the rest from reference TRBV5-1 and TRBJ2-1, the complete variable domain is KAGVTQTPRYLIKTRGQQVTLSCSPISGHRSVSWYQQTPGQGLQFLFEYFSETQRNKGNFPGRFSGRQFSNSRSEMNVSTLELGDSALYLCASSPGLAGDNEQFFGPGTRLTVL.